A selection of T cell receptor beta chains follows, all from one sample in a study of blood T cells in healthy people across ages. TCRdb re-analysed the 5' RACE reads in MiXCR, keeping a single row per CDR3 protein. Counted here are 800,000 to 950,000 distinct CDR3 sequences, about 37% occurring once; the ten biggest clones make up roughly 13%. The sample comprised blood. These receptors all stem from a young man in good health. The CDR3 runs from the conserved cysteine through the conserved F or W. Each record gives: J gene, CDR3 length, clone size, V gene, D gene, CDR3 protein, CDR3 DNA. D genes are given only for firm matches. Some rows have no size entry. The others give once, few or many, or a class for an expanded clone.

j_call: TRBJ1-2; cdr3_length: 15; clone_size: few; v_call: TRBV12-3/TRBV12-4; d_call: .; cdr3_aa: CASSPSKGTGYGYTF; cdr3_nt: TGTGCCAGCAGTCCTAGTAAGGGGACGGGGTATGGCTACACCTTC
j_call: TRBJ2-1; cdr3_length: 16; clone_size: few; v_call: TRBV4-2; d_call: .; cdr3_aa: CASSPMAGTVYNEQFF; cdr3_nt: TGTGCCAGCAGCCCGATGGCGGGGACCGTCTACAATGAGCAGTTCTTC
j_call: TRBJ1-1; cdr3_length: 14; clone_size: few; v_call: TRBV10-2; d_call: .; cdr3_aa: CASKGWVGNTEAFF; cdr3_nt: TGCGCCAGCAAGGGGTGGGTTGGGAACACTGAAGCTTTCTTT
j_call: TRBJ2-7; cdr3_length: 13; clone_size: many; v_call: TRBV27; d_call: .; cdr3_aa: CASSLSGGYEQYF; cdr3_nt: TGTGCCAGCAGTTTATCAGGGGGCTACGAGCAGTACTTC
j_call: TRBJ1-4; cdr3_length: 14; clone_size: .; v_call: TRBV20-1; d_call: .; cdr3_aa: CSAAGGAANEKLFF; cdr3_nt: TGCAGTGCCGCTGGGGGGGCGGCTAATGAAAAACTGTTTTTT
j_call: TRBJ2-7; cdr3_length: 12; clone_size: once; v_call: TRBV28; d_call: .; cdr3_aa: CATDDRTYEQYF; cdr3_nt: TGTGCCACCGATGACCGGACCTACGAGCAGTACTTC
j_call: TRBJ2-5; cdr3_length: 15; clone_size: .; v_call: TRBV5-1; d_call: TRBD2; cdr3_aa: CASSLGVAGTDEQYF; cdr3_nt: TGCGCCAGCAGCTTGGGGGTAGCGGGGACGGATGAGCAGTACTTC
j_call: TRBJ2-1; cdr3_length: 14; clone_size: .; v_call: TRBV6-2/TRBV6-3; d_call: TRBD2; cdr3_aa: CASTDPGLADEQFF; cdr3_nt: TGTGCCAGCACCGATCCGGGACTAGCAGATGAGCAGTTCTTC
j_call: TRBJ2-3; cdr3_length: 15; clone_size: few; v_call: TRBV7-2; d_call: TRBD2; cdr3_aa: CASSPGGGYTDTQYF; cdr3_nt: TGTGCCAGCAGCCCAGGCGGGGGATACACAGATACGCAGTATTTT
j_call: TRBJ2-4; cdr3_length: 12; clone_size: few; v_call: TRBV29-1; d_call: TRBD2; cdr3_aa: CSVETSGNIQYF; cdr3_nt: TGCAGCGTTGAAACTAGCGGGAACATTCAGTACTTC
j_call: TRBJ2-7; cdr3_length: 15; clone_size: .; v_call: TRBV7-2; d_call: .; cdr3_aa: CASSSGTGGSYEQYF; cdr3_nt: TGTGCCAGCAGCTCGGGCACCGGCGGATCCTACGAGCAGTACTTC
j_call: TRBJ1-4; cdr3_length: 14; clone_size: few; v_call: TRBV5-6; d_call: .; cdr3_aa: CASSLDTTREKLFF; cdr3_nt: TGTGCCAGCAGCTTGGACACCACTCGGGAAAAACTGTTTTTT
j_call: TRBJ2-7; cdr3_length: 18; clone_size: many; v_call: TRBV6-2/TRBV6-3; d_call: TRBD1; cdr3_aa: CASSYSSVPGQGSYEQYF; cdr3_nt: TGTGCCAGCAGTTACTCGTCTGTCCCGGGACAGGGGTCCTACGAGCAGTACTTC
j_call: TRBJ2-7; cdr3_length: 16; clone_size: few; v_call: TRBV20-1; d_call: TRBD1; cdr3_aa: CSARGTGGQMSYEQYF; cdr3_nt: TGCAGTGCTAGAGGGACAGGGGGCCAAATGAGCTACGAGCAGTACTTC
j_call: TRBJ2-2; cdr3_length: 13; clone_size: .; v_call: TRBV9; d_call: .; cdr3_aa: CASSISGAGELFF; cdr3_nt: TGTGCCAGCAGCATCTCAGGCGCCGGGGAGCTGTTTTTT
j_call: TRBJ2-5; cdr3_length: 17; clone_size: few; v_call: TRBV3-1; d_call: .; cdr3_aa: CASSLVGGKNLQETQYF; cdr3_nt: TGTGCCAGCAGTCTAGTAGGGGGGAAAAACTTACAAGAGACCCAGTACTTC
j_call: TRBJ2-3; cdr3_length: 15; clone_size: .; v_call: TRBV20-1; d_call: .; cdr3_aa: CSASKGGRLTDTQYF; cdr3_nt: TGCAGTGCTAGTAAGGGTGGACGGCTCACAGATACGCAGTATTTT
j_call: TRBJ1-5; cdr3_length: 15; clone_size: few; v_call: TRBV9; d_call: .; cdr3_aa: CASSRRGLERQPQHF; cdr3_nt: TGTGCCAGCAGCCGGAGGGGTCTCGAGCGTCAGCCCCAGCATTTT
j_call: TRBJ2-3; cdr3_length: 18; clone_size: many; v_call: TRBV20-1; d_call: TRBD2; cdr3_aa: CSSLPPGGLAGVPDTQYF; cdr3_nt: TGCAGTTCTCTTCCCCCGGGAGGCCTAGCGGGGGTCCCAGATACGCAGTATTTT
j_call: TRBJ1-2; cdr3_length: 13; clone_size: few; v_call: TRBV12-3/TRBV12-4; d_call: .; cdr3_aa: CASSSRGGFGYTF; cdr3_nt: TGTGCCAGCAGTTCCAGGGGAGGGTTTGGCTACACCTTC
j_call: TRBJ1-2; cdr3_length: 13; clone_size: .; v_call: TRBV9; d_call: TRBD1; cdr3_aa: CASSLQGGQASTF; cdr3_nt: TGTGCCAGCAGCCTTCAAGGGGGACAGGCCTCCACCTTC
j_call: TRBJ2-7; cdr3_length: 14; clone_size: .; v_call: TRBV29-1; d_call: .; cdr3_aa: CSVPPGRQLREQYF; cdr3_nt: TGCAGCGTCCCTCCGGGACGGCAGCTCCGTGAGCAGTACTTC
j_call: TRBJ2-3; cdr3_length: 12; clone_size: .; v_call: TRBV25-1; d_call: .; cdr3_aa: CASRMGENTQYF; cdr3_nt: TGTGCCAGCAGAATGGGGGAGAATACGCAGTATTTT
j_call: TRBJ2-4; cdr3_length: 15; clone_size: once; v_call: TRBV10-3; d_call: .; cdr3_aa: CAISEGPGAKNIQYF; cdr3_nt: TGTGCCATCAGTGAGGGGCCTGGAGCCAAAAACATTCAGTACTTC